This TCR beta chain derives from a study of cytomegalovirus exposure and HLA in healthy donors. Study conclusions and caveats: Cytomegalovirus-associated TCR beta chains were listed, numbering 150 to 200. About 87% or about 30% of the time was how often most TCR beta V segments were productive, according to an earlier analysis. Diagnosis of cytomegalovirus status made by the classifier reportedly showed high specificity and sensitivity. CMV antigen specificity was confirmed in vitro for a few CMV-associated chains.

Points on this clone: The antigen remains unidentified.

The CDR3 spans 15 residues. Deletions cut 0 bases from V and 3 bases from J, with 8 bases between. CDR1 and CDR2 (germline): LNHNV, YYDKDF (reference sequence). The study ran its PCR with 60 Vbeta and 13 Jbeta primers. Profiled with immunoSEQ multiplex PCR; TCRdb holds only in-frame clones, not every one. This sample has about 130,000 clones, with over 60% found just once. The gene calls are TRBV15 and TRBJ1-4, with D hard to call. Sequencing was performed on PBMCs. This receptor was obtained from a male donor in good health and CMV-seropositive. The CDR3 sequence is CATSREGRANEKLFF. CDR3 coding DNA: TGTGCCACCAGCAGAGAAGGGAGAGCTAATGAAAAACTGTTTTTT.